The 3 T cell receptor beta chains reported below all come from one sample, sequenced in a study of OX40 agonist ivuxolimab in advanced cancers. The method was the immunoSEQ multiplex PCR assay. TCRdb stores this immuneACCESS table with in-frame sequences only. Part of the clones is absent; in the studies checked, under half of the shortfall reflects unresolved V genes, and no reason is known for the rest. For this sample the table gives 40,000 to 60,000 clones, of which around 80% were detected only once. The ten largest account for more than 1.5% of the sample. The source was CD4+ or CD8+ T cells sorted from blood, collected in a trial of the OX40 agonist ivuxolimab. The source of these receptors is an adult with an advanced solid tumor such as melanoma, head and neck, liver or kidney cancer.

The rearrangement joins TRBV5-1 to TRBJ1-5; possible D gene TRBD1, 5 bases. Germline V gene lookup returns CDR1 SGHRS and CDR2 YFSETQ. V gave up 0 bases and J gave up 2 bases, with 6 bases separating them. The CDR3 extends over 14 amino acids. CDR3: CASSLAGGNQPQHF. DNA for the CDR3: TGCGCCAGCAGCTTGGCGGGGGGCAATCAGCCCCAGCATTTT.

This clone was observed a handful of times. The chain combines TRBV12-2 with TRBJ2-7; TRBD1 reflects the table's D call only, with no check against the DNA. TRBV12-2 is labeled a pseudogene. The CDR3 runs 16 residues. CDR3 residues: CASRPPRQGNSYEQYF. In DNA form, the CDR3 reads TGTGCAAGTCGCCCCCCCCGACAGGGCAACTCCTACGAGCAGTACTTC.

The chain uses TRBV27 and TRBJ1-2, with 12 bases that match TRBD1. Trimming removed 6 bases from V and 4 bases from J; junction bases left unmatched: 9. Germline CDR1 MNHEY, CDR2 SMNVEV (reference sequence). This CDR3 spans 16 amino acids. CDR3 sequence: CASRANPGQGAYGYTF. In DNA form, the CDR3 reads TGTGCCAGCAGAGCTAATCCGGGACAGGGGGCCTATGGCTACACCTTC.